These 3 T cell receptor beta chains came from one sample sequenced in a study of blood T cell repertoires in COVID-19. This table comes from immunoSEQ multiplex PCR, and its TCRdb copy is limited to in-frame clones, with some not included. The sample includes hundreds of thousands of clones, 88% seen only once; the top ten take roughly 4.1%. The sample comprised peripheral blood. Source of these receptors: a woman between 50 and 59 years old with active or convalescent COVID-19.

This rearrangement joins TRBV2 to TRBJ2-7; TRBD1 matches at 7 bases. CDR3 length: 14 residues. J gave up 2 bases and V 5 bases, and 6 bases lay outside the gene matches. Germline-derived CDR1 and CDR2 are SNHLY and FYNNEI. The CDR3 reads CASSYTGATYEQYF. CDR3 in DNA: TGTGCCAGCAGTTATACAGGGGCCACCTACGAGCAGTACTTC.

The CDR3 is CASSSDSSLDYGYTF. The CDR3 nucleotides are TGTGCCAGCAGTTCGGACAGTAGTCTTGACTATGGCTACACCTTC. This rearrangement joins TRBV27 to TRBJ1-2; possible D gene TRBD1, 6 bases. Trimming left V 4 bases short and J 3 bases short, with 15 bases between. Germline-derived CDR1 and CDR2 are MNHEY and SMNVEV (reference sequence). The CDR3 totals 15 residues.

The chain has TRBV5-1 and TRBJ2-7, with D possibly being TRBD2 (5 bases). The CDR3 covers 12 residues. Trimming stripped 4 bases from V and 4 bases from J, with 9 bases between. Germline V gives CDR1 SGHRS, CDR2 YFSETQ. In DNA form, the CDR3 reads TGCGCCAGCAGCCAACTAGGTTACGAGCAGTACTTC. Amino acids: CASSQLGYEQYF.